This TCR beta chain was retrieved from a study of Graves' ophthalmopathy and Graves' hyperthyroidism. Overall study findings and caveats: Blood repertoires reportedly contained most expanded thyroid clonotypes above 0.001 frequency.

Those donors who had ophthalmopathy presented with moderate-to-severe activity, a CAS of ≥3, a NOSPECS of ≥4 and a duration under 3 months. Other autoimmune diseases, uncontrolled infections, pregnancy or lactation led to the exclusion of patients. 8.5 to 10 ml of fresh blood yielded the PBMCs by density gradient. Transcripts of RNA were the source for amplifying TCR beta CDR3 regions. Second-round multiplex PCR came after first-round RT-PCR with HTBI primers. TCRdb passed the multiplex PCR reads through MiXCR, listing each CDR3 protein once. The repertoire holds around 43,000 distinct CDR3 sequences, with roughly half as singletons. Looked up from germline, CDR1 is DFQATT and CDR2 is SNEGSKA (reference sequence). Germline trimming cut 2 bases from V and 0 bases from J; bases unmatched to any gene: 10. The CDR3 length is 17 residues. This clonotype was counted many times. Its target is unknown.

This TCR was sampled from an adult man with Graves' ophthalmopathy. V usage is TRBV20-1 and J usage is TRBJ2-3; the match to TRBD2 covers 8 bases. The sample consisted of peripheral blood. CDR3 sequence: CSARTPGLAISTDTQYF. As DNA, the CDR3 is TGCAGTGCTAGAACCCCCGGACTAGCTATTAGCACAGATACGCAGTATTTT.